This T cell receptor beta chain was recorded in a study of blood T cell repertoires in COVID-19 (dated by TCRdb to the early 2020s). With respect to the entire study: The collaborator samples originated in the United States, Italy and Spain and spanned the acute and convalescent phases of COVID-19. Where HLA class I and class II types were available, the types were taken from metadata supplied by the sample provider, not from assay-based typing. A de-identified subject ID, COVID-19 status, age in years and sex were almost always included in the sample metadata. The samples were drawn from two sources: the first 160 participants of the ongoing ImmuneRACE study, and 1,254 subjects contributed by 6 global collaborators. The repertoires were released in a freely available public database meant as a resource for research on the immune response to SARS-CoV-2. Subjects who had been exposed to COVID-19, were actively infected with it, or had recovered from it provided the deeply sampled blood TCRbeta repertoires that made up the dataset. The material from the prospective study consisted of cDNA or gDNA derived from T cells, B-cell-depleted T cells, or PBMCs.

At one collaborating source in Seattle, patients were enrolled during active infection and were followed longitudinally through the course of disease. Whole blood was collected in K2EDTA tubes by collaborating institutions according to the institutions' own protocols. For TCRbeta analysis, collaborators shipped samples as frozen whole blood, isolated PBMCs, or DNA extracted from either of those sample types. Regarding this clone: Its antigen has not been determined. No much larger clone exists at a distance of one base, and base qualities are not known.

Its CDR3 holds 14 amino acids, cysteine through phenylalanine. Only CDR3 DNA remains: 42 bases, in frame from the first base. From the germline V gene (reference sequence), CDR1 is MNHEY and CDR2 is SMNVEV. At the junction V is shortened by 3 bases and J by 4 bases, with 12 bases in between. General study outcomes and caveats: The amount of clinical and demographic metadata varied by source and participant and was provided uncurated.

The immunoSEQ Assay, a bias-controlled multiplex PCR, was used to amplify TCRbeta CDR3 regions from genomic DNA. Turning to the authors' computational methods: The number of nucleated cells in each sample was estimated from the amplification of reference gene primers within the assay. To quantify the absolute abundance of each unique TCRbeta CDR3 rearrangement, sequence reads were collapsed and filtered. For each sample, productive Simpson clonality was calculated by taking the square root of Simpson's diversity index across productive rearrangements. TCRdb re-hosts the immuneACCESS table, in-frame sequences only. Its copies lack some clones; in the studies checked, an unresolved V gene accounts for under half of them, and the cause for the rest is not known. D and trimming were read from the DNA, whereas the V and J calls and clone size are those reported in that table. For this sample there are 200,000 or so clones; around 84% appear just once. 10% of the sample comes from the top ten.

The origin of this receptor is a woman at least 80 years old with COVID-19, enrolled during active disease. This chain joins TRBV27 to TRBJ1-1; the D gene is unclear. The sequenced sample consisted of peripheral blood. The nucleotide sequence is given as TGTGCCAGCAGTTTCGGCCCGGCGGGCACTGAAGCTTTCTTT. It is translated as CASSFGPAGTEAFF.